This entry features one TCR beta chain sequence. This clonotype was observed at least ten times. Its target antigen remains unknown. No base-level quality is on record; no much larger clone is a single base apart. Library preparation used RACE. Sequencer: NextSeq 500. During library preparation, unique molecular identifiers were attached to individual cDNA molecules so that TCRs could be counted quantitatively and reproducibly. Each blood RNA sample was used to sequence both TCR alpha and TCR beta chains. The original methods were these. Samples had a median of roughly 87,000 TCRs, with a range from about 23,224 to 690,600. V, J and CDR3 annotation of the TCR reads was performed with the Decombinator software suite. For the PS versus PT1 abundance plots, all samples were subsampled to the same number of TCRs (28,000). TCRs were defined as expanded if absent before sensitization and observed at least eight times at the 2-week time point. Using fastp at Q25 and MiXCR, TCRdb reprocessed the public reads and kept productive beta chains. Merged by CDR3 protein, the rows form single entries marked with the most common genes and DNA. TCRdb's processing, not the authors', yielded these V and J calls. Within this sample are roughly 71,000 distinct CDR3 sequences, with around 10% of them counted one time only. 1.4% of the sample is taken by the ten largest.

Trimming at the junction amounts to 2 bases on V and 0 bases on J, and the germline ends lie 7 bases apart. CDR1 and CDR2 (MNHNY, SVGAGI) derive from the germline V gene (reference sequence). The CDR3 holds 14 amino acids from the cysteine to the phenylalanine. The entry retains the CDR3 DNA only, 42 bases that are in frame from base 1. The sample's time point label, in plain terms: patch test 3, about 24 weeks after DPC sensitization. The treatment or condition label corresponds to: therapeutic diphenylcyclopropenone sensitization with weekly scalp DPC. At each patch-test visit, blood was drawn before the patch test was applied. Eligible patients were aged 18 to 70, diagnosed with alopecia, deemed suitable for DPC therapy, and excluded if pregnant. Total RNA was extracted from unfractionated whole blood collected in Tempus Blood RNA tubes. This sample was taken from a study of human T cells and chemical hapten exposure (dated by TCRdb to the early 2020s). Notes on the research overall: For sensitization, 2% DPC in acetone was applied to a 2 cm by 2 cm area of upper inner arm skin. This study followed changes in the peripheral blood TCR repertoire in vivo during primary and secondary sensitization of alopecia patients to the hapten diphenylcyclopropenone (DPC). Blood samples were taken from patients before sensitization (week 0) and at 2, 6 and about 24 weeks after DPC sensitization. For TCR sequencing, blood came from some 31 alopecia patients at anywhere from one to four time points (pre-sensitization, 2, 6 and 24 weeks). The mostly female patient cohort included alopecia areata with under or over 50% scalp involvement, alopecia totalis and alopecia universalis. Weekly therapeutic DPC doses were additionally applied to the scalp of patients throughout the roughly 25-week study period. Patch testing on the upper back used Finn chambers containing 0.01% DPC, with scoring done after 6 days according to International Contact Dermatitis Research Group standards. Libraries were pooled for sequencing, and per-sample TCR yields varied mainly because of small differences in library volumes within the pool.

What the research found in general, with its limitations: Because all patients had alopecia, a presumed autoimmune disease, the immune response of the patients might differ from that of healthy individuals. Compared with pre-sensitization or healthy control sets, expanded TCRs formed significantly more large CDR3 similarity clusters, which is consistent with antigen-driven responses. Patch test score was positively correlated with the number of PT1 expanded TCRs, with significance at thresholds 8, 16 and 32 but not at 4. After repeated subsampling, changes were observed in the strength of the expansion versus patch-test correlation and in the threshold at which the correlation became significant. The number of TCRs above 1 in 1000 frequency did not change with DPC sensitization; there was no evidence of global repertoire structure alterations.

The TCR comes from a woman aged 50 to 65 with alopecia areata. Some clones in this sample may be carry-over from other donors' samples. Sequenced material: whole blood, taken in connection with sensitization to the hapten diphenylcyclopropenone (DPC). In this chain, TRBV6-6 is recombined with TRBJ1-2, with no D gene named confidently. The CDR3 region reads CASSYGGANYGYTF. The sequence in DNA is TGTGCCAGCAGTTACGGAGGAGCTAACTATGGCTACACCTTC.